The 32 T cell receptor beta chains below come from one sample, sequenced in a study of T cells in tuberculosis. This table comes from immunoSEQ multiplex PCR, and its TCRdb copy is limited to in-frame clones, with some not included. The repertoire consists of under 45,000 clones, with approximately 90% occurring once and the leading ten covering less than 2.5%. Noted time point: new active TB diagnosis, blood taken before or within 7 days of starting treatment. The sample here was PBMCs, taken at tuberculosis diagnosis. These receptors were obtained from an adult with tuberculosis.

V usage is TRBV14 and J usage is TRBJ2-7, with 7 bases aligning to TRBD1. The V gene's germline CDR1 is SGHDN and CDR2 FVKESK. V shed 4 bases and J 2 bases; nucleotides not matched to a gene: 11. This CDR3 is 16 amino acids long. The CDR3 DNA follows: TGTGCCAGCAGCCTGGACGGGACAGACCATACCTACGAGCAGTACGTC. This encodes CASSLDGTDHTYEQYV.

This clone showed up just once. J is TRBJ2-3 and V is TRBV19, with 12 bases aligning to TRBD2. The CDR3 has 16 residues. V dropped 5 bases and J dropped 0; count of bases not matched to a gene: 3. Germline V CDR1 and CDR2: LNHDA, SQIVND (reference sequence). CDR3 in DNA: TGTGCCAGTAGTCCCACTAGCGGGAGGAGCACAGATACGCAGTATTTT. This gives the protein CASSPTSGRSTDTQYF.

This CDR3 reads CASSTWGCYGYTF. The DNA for the CDR3 is TGTGCCAGCAGCACGTGGGGCTGCTATGGCTACACCTTC. The rearrangement uses TRBV21-1 and TRBJ1-2; the tabulated D call, TRBD1, remains unverified against the DNA. TRBV21-1 is a listed pseudogene. The CDR3 is made up of 13 amino acids.

The chain is built from TRBV9 and TRBJ2-3; 11 bases agree with TRBD2. Looked up from germline, CDR1 is SGDLS and CDR2 is YYNGEE. The CDR3 contains 18 residues. V was pared by 4 bases and J by 0 bases, with 10 bases of the junction left unmatched. The CDR3 DNA reads TGTGCCAGCAGCTCGTTAGCGGGGGGGACGACTAGCACAGATACGCAGTATTTT. Its translation is CASSSLAGGTTSTDTQYF.

The V gene is TRBV6-4, the J gene TRBJ1-6; no clear D gene. There are 13 residues in the CDR3. Germline V gene lookup returns CDR1 MRHNA and CDR2 SNTAGT. The V gene lost 6 bases and the J gene lost 6 bases, with 9 bases spanning the gap. The CDR3 protein is CASSAGLNSPLHF. In DNA form, the CDR3 reads TGTGCCAGCAGCGCCGGACTTAATTCACCCCTCCACTTT.

The rearrangement joins TRBV4-1 to TRBJ1-2, with 9 bases aligning to TRBD1. The germline gives CDR1 MGHRA, CDR2 YSYEKL. J was trimmed by 5 bases and V by 2 bases; bases with no gene match: 6. The CDR3 is 15 residues long. Here the CDR3 DNA reads TGCGCCAGCAGCCAACCACAGGGGGCGCGGTATGGCTACACCTTC. It specifies CASSQPQGARYGYTF.

This CDR3 reads CASSFAASPRTSGNEQYF. In DNA form, the CDR3 reads TGTGCCAGCAGCTTTGCCGCCTCTCCTAGGACTAGCGGGAACGAGCAGTACTTC. The chain combines TRBV7-2 with TRBJ2-7; 12 bases map to TRBD2. V lost 3 bases, J lost 5 bases, and 14 bases stayed unmatched. The germline V gene has CDR1 SGHTA and CDR2 FQGNSA. CDR3 size: 18 residues.

The V and J genes are TRBV14 and TRBJ2-3; D is perhaps TRBD2 (5 bases). Germline CDR1 is SGHDN and CDR2 is FVKESK. V shed 3 bases and J shed 2 bases, with 15 bases lying between them. The CDR3 is made up of 16 amino acids. This chain's CDR3 is CASSHRRGHFTDTQYF. The CDR3 DNA follows: TGTGCCAGCAGCCACCGTCGCGGGCACTTCACAGATACGCAGTATTTT.

The J gene is TRBJ1-2, the V gene TRBV4-1, with 7 bases aligning to TRBD1. CDR3 length: 15 amino acids. Per the germline V gene, CDR1 is MGHRA and CDR2 is YSYEKL. Losses at the gene ends were 3 bases for V and 4 bases for J; bases not matched to a gene: 8. The CDR3 DNA reads as TGCGCCAGCAGCCAGAAAAAAGGGGGCGGCTATGGCTACACCTTC. This encodes CASSQKKGGGYGYTF.

The chain carries TRBV28 and TRBJ2-7; TRBD2 aligns across 8 bases. This CDR3 is 12 amino acids long. After removal of 3 bases from V and 7 bases from J, the junction contained 2 bases not matched to a gene. Germline CDR1 MDHEN, CDR2 SYDVKM. The CDR3 is CASSFRGGEQYV. DNA of the CDR3: TGTGCCAGCAGTTTTCGGGGGGGTGAGCAGTACGTC.

V is TRBV7-2 and J is TRBJ1-1; TRBD1 matches 8 bases. CDR1 and CDR2 (germline): SGHTA, FQGNSA. The CDR3 is 13 residues long. With 5 bases clipped from V and 4 bases from J, the junction kept 3 bases outside the gene matches. CDR3 sequence reads: CASSKTGVTEAFF. The CDR3 nucleotides are TGTGCCAGCAGCAAGACAGGGGTCACTGAAGCTTTCTTT.

CDR3 nucleotides: TGTGCCAGCAGCCATGACAGGGGGCGCAGTGAGCAGTTCTTC. Translating it yields CASSHDRGRSEQFF. The chain is built from TRBV27 and TRBJ2-1; 10 bases match TRBD1. The CDR3 runs to 14 residues. Trimming took 6 bases from V and 9 from J; bases not matched to a gene: 8. Germline V gene data show CDR1 as MNHEY and CDR2 as SMNVEV (reference sequence).

The chain carries TRBV5-1 and TRBJ2-2, with 7 bases fitting TRBD1. V shed 1 base, J shed 4 bases, and the junction held 7 bases outside the gene matches. This CDR3 has 16 residues. The germline CDR1 and CDR2 sequences are SGHRS and YFSETQ. For the CDR3, the DNA is TGCGCCAGCAGCTTGCTAACAGGGGTCGTCACCGGGGAGCTGTTTTTT. This gives the protein CASSLLTGVVTGELFF.

V is TRBV21-1 and J is TRBJ2-7; the table gives TRBD1 as D, unverified against the DNA. TRBV21-1 is designated a pseudogene. The CDR3 runs to 11 residues. Here the CDR3 DNA reads TGTGCCAGCAAACACAGCTACGAGCAGTACGTC. Translated: CASKHSYEQYV.

The gene calls are TRBV9 and TRBJ2-1; 7 bases fit TRBD1. The CDR3 loop spans 15 amino acids. The trim removed 6 bases at V and 5 bases at J, leaving 11 bases unmatched. Germline V gene data show CDR1 as SGDLS and CDR2 as YYNGEE. Here the CDR3 reads CASTTKGATNNEQFF. CDR3 DNA: TGTGCCAGCACGACTAAGGGGGCTACTAACAATGAGCAGTTCTTC.

V is TRBV5-1 and J is TRBJ1-5; tentatively, D is TRBD1 (5 bases). V lost 0 bases, J lost 3 bases, and 7 bases lay in between. Germline-derived CDR1 and CDR2 are SGHRS and YFSETQ. The CDR3 is 14 amino acids. As DNA, the CDR3 is TGCGCCAGCAGCTTGGAAGGGGCCAATCAGCCCCAGCATTTT. This translates into CASSLEGANQPQHF.

The CDR3 DNA follows: TGCGCCAGCAGCCAAGCCTTGAGGCAAGATACGCAGTATTTT. It translates to CASSQALRQDTQYF. The chain recombines TRBV4-1 with TRBJ2-3; D call uncertain. Germline values: CDR1 MGHRA, CDR2 YSYEKL. V dropped 1 base and J dropped 5 bases, with 10 bases sitting between them. The CDR3 contains 14 residues.

In its sample, this clone was seen a few times. The rearrangement joins TRBV19 to TRBJ1-5; no firm D call. With 5 bases removed from V and 8 bases from J, the gap between germline ends came to 19 bases. CDR1 and CDR2 (germline): LNHDA, SQIVND (reference sequence). The CDR3 has 15 residues. The CDR3 DNA reads as TGTGCCAGTAGTCCGGGTGGCGCTCGATCAGAGCCCCAGCATTTT. Its protein is CASSPGGARSEPQHF.

The chain is built from TRBV7-8 and TRBJ2-2; the match to TRBD2 covers 11 bases. CDR1 and CDR2 (germline): SGHVS, FQNEAQ. The CDR3 extends over 16 amino acids. J was trimmed by 0 bases and V by 5 bases; bases with no gene match: 2. Written as DNA, the CDR3 is TGTGCCAGCAGCATTAGCGGGGGGGCGAACACCGGGGAGCTGTTTTTT. It specifies CASSISGGANTGELFF.

V and J are TRBV5-6 and TRBJ1-1; D is ambiguous. Between the trimmed V and J ends, which lost 0 bases and 0 bases, there was a span of 15 bases. CDR1 is SGHDT and CDR2 is YYEEEE in the germline V gene. This CDR3 comprises 17 residues. As DNA, the CDR3 is TGTGCCAGCAGCTTGGAGCGGCAAGGAAGATTGAACACTGAAGCTTTCTTT. Amino acids: CASSLERQGRLNTEAFF.

This clone has a single count. The chain couples TRBV19 to TRBJ2-2; possible D gene TRBD1, 5 bases. Per germline, CDR1 LNHDA and CDR2 SQIVND (reference sequence). The V and J ends lost 4 bases and 6 bases respectively, with 15 bases between them. The CDR3 has 15 amino acids. CDR3 sequence: CASSKLTGGAGELFF. As DNA, the CDR3 is TGTGCCAGTAGTAAACTCACAGGTGGGGCCGGGGAGCTGTTTTTT.

The chain recombines TRBV28 with TRBJ1-2; 9 bases are a match to TRBD1. Germline CDR1 MDHEN, CDR2 SYDVKM. V gave up 5 bases and J gave up 2 bases; unmatched junction bases: 3. This CDR3 has 14 residues. CDR3 residues: CASSTGGANYGYTF. CDR3 nucleotides: TGTGCCAGCAGTACAGGGGGCGCAAACTATGGCTACACCTTC.

The chain joins TRBV10-3 to TRBJ2-3; unclear D gene. Germline CDR1 reads ENHRY; CDR2 reads SYGVKD. This CDR3 is 15 amino acids long. The V end lost 2 bases, the J end lost 2 bases, and 11 bases lay between the germline ends. The CDR3, as DNA: TGTGCCATCAGTGAGGCCCAGGTAGTCACAGATACGCAGTATTTT. Residues: CAISEAQVVTDTQYF.

The rearrangement uses TRBV4-1 and TRBJ2-7; TRBD1 matches at 7 bases. The V segment lost 3 bases and the J segment 4 bases; nucleotides outside the gene matches: 9. The CDR3 has 15 residues. Germline V lookup: CDR1 MGHRA, CDR2 YSYEKL. CDR3: CASSQVDRAEYEQYF. The CDR3 nucleotides read TGCGCCAGCAGCCAGGTAGACAGGGCAGAATACGAGCAGTACTTC.

The V call is TRBV9, the J call TRBJ1-2; D remains unclear. The CDR3 loop spans 13 amino acids. Germline assignment: CDR1 SGDLS and CDR2 YYNGEE. V lost 7 bases and J 4 bases, leaving 14 bases between the germline ends. DNA for the CDR3: TGTGCCAGCTCTGACAAGGGAGGCTATGGCTACACCTTC. Translation gives CASSDKGGYGYTF.

CDR3 region: CASSPHRDRVGDEQYV. The CDR3 coding sequence is TGCGCCAGCAGCCCTCACCGGGACAGGGTGGGGGACGAGCAGTACGTC. V and J are TRBV4-1 and TRBJ2-7; 9 bases match TRBD1. The V gene end was trimmed by 4 bases and the J gene end by 5 bases; junction bases not matched to a gene: 12. The CDR3 length is 16 residues. The germline CDR1 and CDR2 sequences are MGHRA and YSYEKL.

The V and J genes are TRBV6-1 and TRBJ2-7; 8 bases fit TRBD1. CDR1 MNHNS and CDR2 SASEGT come from the germline V gene. V trimming: 2 bases; J trimming: 7 bases; junction bases outside the gene matches: 7. There are 14 residues in the CDR3. The DNA for the CDR3 is TGTGCCAGCAGTGAACGTGGCAGGGGGCGGGAGCAGTACGTC. This encodes CASSERGRGREQYV.

This chain connects TRBV10-3 to TRBJ2-2; D is unresolved. Germline assignment: CDR1 ENHRY and CDR2 SYGVKD. The CDR3 is 14 amino acids. Trimming removed 3 bases at V and 1 base at J, with 6 bases between. As DNA, the CDR3 is TGTGCCATCAGTGAAGAACTGAACACCGGGGAGCTGTTTTTT. Encoded protein: CAISEELNTGELFF.

The chain uses TRBV6-5 and TRBJ2-7; 10 bases agree with TRBD2. V trimming: 5 bases; J trimming: 5 bases; junction bases outside the gene matches: 3. Germline V gene data show CDR1 as MNHEY and CDR2 as SVGAGI. This CDR3 contains 13 residues. The CDR3 bases are TGTGCCAGCAGTAACGGACTAGCGGACGAGCAGTACTTC. As protein: CASSNGLADEQYF.

The V call is TRBV11-2, the J call TRBJ2-1; tentatively, D is TRBD2 (5 bases). The germline gives CDR1 SGHAT, CDR2 FQNNGV. The CDR3 is 13 amino acids. Trimming removed 3 bases from V and 8 bases from J, with 11 bases in between. CDR3 amino acids: CASSLRTGYEQFF. In nucleotides, the CDR3 is TGTGCCAGCAGCTTGAGGACGGGGTATGAGCAGTTCTTC. Full variable domain (rest looked up from reference TRBV11-2 and TRBJ2-1): EAGVAQSPRYKIIEKRQSVAFWCNPISGHATLYWYQQILGQGPKLLIQFQNNGVVDDSQLPKDRFSAERLKGVDSTLKIQPAKLEDSAVYLCASSLRTGYEQFFGPGTRLTVL.

This clone was counted a single time. The chain combines TRBV6-5 with TRBJ1-1, with 7 nucleotides matching TRBD1. This CDR3 is built from 14 residues. Per germline, CDR1 MNHEY and CDR2 SVGAGI. Trimming took 5 bases from V and 1 from J; bases not matched to a gene: 4. The CDR3 region is CASSPWTGNTEAFF. CDR3 coding DNA: TGTGCCAGCAGTCCCTGGACAGGGAACACTGAAGCTTTCTTT.

The genes are TRBV5-6 and TRBJ1-5; D gene uncertain. The germline V and J ends were trimmed by 4 bases and 7 bases, with 9 bases remaining between them. The CDR3 is made up of 12 amino acids. Germline-derived CDR1 and CDR2 are SGHDT and YYEEEE. The DNA of the CDR3 is TGTGCCAGCAGCCTAGGTATGCAGCCCCAGCATTTT. This encodes CASSLGMQPQHF.